The sequence of this TCR beta chain was determined in a study of T cell clones after liver transplantation. Study background: Tolerance: complete withdrawal held at least one year, liver enzymes staying within twice normal. Draws occurred before transplant, before withdrawal, and after complete or failed withdrawal.

Study results and caveats: The donor-reactive repertoire was only partly measurable in a couple of subjects, lacking donor cells.

Trimming pared 4 bases from V and 5 bases from J, leaving 15 bases between. This CDR3 region has 14 residues. Germline lookup yields CDR1 SGHDT and CDR2 YYEEEE. Concerning this clone itself: Antigen unknown.

Libraries were prepared by immunoSEQ multiplex PCR; TCRdb keeps only in-frame clonotypes and omits some of them. The data show approximately 100,000 clones, with 80% to 85% seen just once and 0.8% to 1% held by the top ten. The material sequenced was CD4+ T cells from blood, taken before liver transplant. This TCR came from a human donor who received a liver transplant. The V call is TRBV5-6, the J call TRBJ2-5; D unclear. CDR3 residues: CASSPLAGRETQYF. The CDR3 DNA follows: TGTGCCAGCAGCCCTCTGGCAGGCCGGGAGACCCAGTACTTC.